This TCR beta chain was sequenced for a study of T cell repertoires in cytomegalovirus infection. In the study overall: TCR beta signatures that were public indicated CMV infection and matching HLA type. Study outcomes and limitations: CMV carriers having the relevant HLA were flagged by cumulative public TCR beta family frequency. Clonotype analysis showed dominance of the ex vivo response by HLA-C-restricted CMV-specific TCR beta clonotypes.

This clonotype came up many times. Its antigen is still unknown. Each CDR3 protein is one row after TCRdb ran MiXCR on the reads. The sample has 97,000 or so distinct CDR3 sequences, 15% to 20% seen once. The CDR3 covers 14 residues. With 3 bases clipped from V and 2 bases from J, the junction kept 2 bases outside the gene matches. V gene TRBV12-3 or TRBV12-4 combines with J gene TRBJ1-1; 8 bases line up with TRBD1. Sequencing was carried out using PBMCs. The sequence came from a human donor in good health (CMV status not recorded). Some clones in this sample may be carry-over from other donors' samples. For the CDR3, the DNA is TGTGCCAGCAGTTTCGACAGGGGAAACACTGAAGCTTTCTTT. It yields the protein CASSFDRGNTEAFF.